There are many counts of the clone carrying this T cell receptor beta chain. Antigen unknown. This specimen comes from a study of T-cell reconstitution after alpha-beta-depleted transplantation in children. Whole-study results and caveats: T-cell counts and diversity were attributed mostly to newly produced T cells one year after transplant. Several hundred expanded graft clones reportedly supplied alpha-beta T cells about two months after transplant. From surviving recipient T cells and thymic progenitors came the high day-60 TCRbeta diversity observed in some patients.

The germline V and J ends were trimmed by 0 bases and 11 bases, with 13 bases remaining between them. The CDR3 is made up of 12 amino acids. Germline assignment: CDR1 DFQATT and CDR2 SNEGSKA (reference sequence). Preparation of the TCRbeta library was carried out with unique molecular identifiers. TCRdb fed the PCR reads into MiXCR, producing one record per CDR3 protein. The data show about 190,000 distinct CDR3 sequences, with more than 9.5% seen just once and around 14% held by the top ten. Here the sequenced sample was PBMCs, taken before TCRalphabeta/CD19-depleted stem cell transplant. This TCR was recovered from a boy younger than 10 with acute myeloid leukemia, due to receive a stem cell transplant. The rearrangement joins TRBV20-1 to TRBJ1-2; TRBD1 is a possible D gene (5 bases). The CDR3 DNA is TGCAGTGCTAGAGATTCCAGGGAGTTATACACCTTC. Translation: CSARDSRELYTF.